A single sample is the source of the 14 T cell receptor beta chains below, sequenced in a study of cytomegalovirus exposure and HLA in healthy donors. PCR used 60 Vbeta primers and 13 Jbeta primers. The method was immunoSEQ multiplex PCR; TCRdb's version includes in-frame clones alone and lacks a portion of them. The sample holds some 66,000 clones, more than 80% seen once. Sequenced sample: PBMCs. The receptor set was obtained from a woman aged 25 to 39 in good health and CMV-seronegative.

The chain carries TRBV19 and TRBJ2-7; D might be TRBD2 (7 bases). V shed 5 bases and J shed 6 bases, with 11 bases lying between them. The CDR3 is 12 residues long. Germline V gene data show CDR1 as LNHDA and CDR2 as SQIVND (reference sequence). CDR3 sequence reads: CASSFRGAEQYF. Written as DNA, the CDR3 is TGTGCCAGTAGTTTCCGGGGGGCCGAGCAGTACTTC. The full variable domain, its missing parts supplied by reference TRBV19 and TRBJ2-7, is DGGITQSPKYLFRKEGQNVTLSCEQNLNHDAMYWYRQDPGQGLRLIYYSQIVNDFQKGDIAEGYSVSREKKESFPLTVTSAQKNPTAFYLCASSFRGAEQYFGPGTRLTVT.

Turning to this clone: Compared with germline, one end of the junction differs, possibly owing to a read error. The CDR3 sequence is CASIGDRGLRNQPQHF. The CDR3 DNA reads as TGTGCTAGCATTGGGGACAGGGGGCTTCGCAATCAGCCCCAGCATTTT. V is TRBV7-7 and J is TRBJ1-5; 12 nucleotides match TRBD1. The CDR3 covers 16 residues. CDR1 is SSHAT and CDR2 is FNYEAQ in the germline V gene (reference sequence).

V usage is TRBV5-6 and J usage is TRBJ1-5; 10 nucleotides agree with TRBD1. Germline CDR1 and CDR2: SGHDT and YYEEEE. The CDR3 covers 16 residues. After removal of 3 bases from V and 4 bases from J, the junction contained 7 bases not matched to a gene. CDR3 sequence reads: CASSWGTGEGNQPQHF. The CDR3 DNA sequence: TGTGCCAGCAGCTGGGGGACAGGGGAAGGAAATCAGCCCCAGCATTTT.

CDR3 DNA sequence: TGTGCCAGCAGTGGGACGGGACAGGTATTGTACAATGAGCAGTTCTTC. Encoded protein: CASSGTGQVLYNEQFF. The chain joins TRBV28 to TRBJ2-1; 8 nucleotides agree with TRBD1. The CDR3 spans 16 residues. Germline lookup yields CDR1 MDHEN and CDR2 SYDVKM. V lost 5 bases to trimming and J lost 4 bases; unmatched junction nucleotides: 10. Full variable domain (missing parts from reference TRBV28 and TRBJ2-1): DVKVTQSSRYLVKRTGEKVFLECVQDMDHENMFWYRQDPGLGLRLIYFSYDVKMKEKGDIPEGYSVSREKKERFSLILESASTNQTSMYLCASSGTGQVLYNEQFFGPGTRLTVL.

The chain couples TRBV19 to TRBJ1-2; D call uncertain. The CDR3 is 13 residues long. From germline, CDR1 is LNHDA and CDR2 SQIVND (reference sequence). V was cut by 4 bases and J by 6 bases, with 12 bases left in between. The CDR3 reads CASSTPRFHGYTF. CDR3 nucleotides: TGTGCCAGTAGTACCCCGAGATTTCATGGCTACACCTTC. The whole variable domain, filled in from reference TRBV19 and TRBJ1-2, reads DGGITQSPKYLFRKEGQNVTLSCEQNLNHDAMYWYRQDPGQGLRLIYYSQIVNDFQKGDIAEGYSVSREKKESFPLTVTSAQKNPTAFYLCASSTPRFHGYTFGSGTRLTVV.

The chain carries TRBV19 and TRBJ1-6; tentatively, D is TRBD1 (5 bases). V was trimmed by 3 bases and J by 7 bases, leaving 19 bases between them. The CDR3 extends over 17 amino acids. From germline, CDR1 is LNHDA and CDR2 SQIVND (reference sequence). The CDR3 DNA reads TGTGCCAGTAGTATTAACTGGGACTCCCTTGGGAATTCACCCCTCCACTTT. Protein: CASSINWDSLGNSPLHF.

CDR3 residues: CASSDGRAHEQYF. Written as DNA, the CDR3 is TGTGCCAGCAGTGACGGCAGGGCGCACGAGCAGTACTTC. The V gene is TRBV2, the J gene TRBJ2-7; possibly TRBD1 for D (5 bases). The CDR3 length is 13 residues. Germline CDR1 reads SNHLY; CDR2 reads FYNNEI. Trimming took 3 bases from V and 5 from J, leaving 11 bases between them.

This chain uses TRBV11-3 with TRBJ2-1, with 14 bases lining up with TRBD2. CDR1 is SGHNT, CDR2 YENEEA, per germline. V trimming: 5 bases; J trimming: 0 bases; junction bases outside the gene matches: 12. The CDR3 sequence is 20 residues long. The CDR3 loop reads CASSGQTRTSGGTSYNEQFF. CDR3 in DNA: TGTGCCAGCAGCGGACAAACTCGGACTAGCGGGGGGACCTCCTACAATGAGCAGTTCTTC.

V usage is TRBV4-1 and J usage is TRBJ1-3; TRBD1 might be the D (6 bases). V was shortened by 6 bases and J by 1 base, with 16 bases between the two germline ends. CDR1 is MGHRA and CDR2 is YSYEKL in the germline V gene. The CDR3 runs 16 residues. Here the CDR3 reads CASSGQKGRSGNTIYF. DNA for the CDR3: TGCGCCAGCAGTGGACAGAAGGGAAGATCTGGAAACACCATATATTTT.

V and J are TRBV7-8 and TRBJ2-1; weak D call: TRBD2 (5 bases). In germline, CDR1 is SGHVS, CDR2 FQNEAQ. The CDR3 runs 18 residues. V was pared by 3 bases and J by 5 bases, with 23 bases between. The chain's CDR3 is CASSFVSGSASRNNEQFF. CDR3 in DNA: TGTGCCAGCAGCTTTGTCTCTGGGAGTGCTAGCCGCAACAATGAGCAGTTCTTC. Variable domain in full (rest from reference TRBV7-8 and TRBJ2-1): GAGVSQSPRYKVAKRGQDVALRCDPISGHVSLFWYQQALGQGPEFLTYFQNEAQLDKSGLPSDRFFAERPEGSVSTLKIQRTQQEDSAVYLCASSFVSGSASRNNEQFFGPGTRLTVL.

The rearrangement links TRBV10-1 to TRBJ2-7, with TRBD2 matching 9 bases. This CDR3 region has 17 residues. Germline assignment: CDR1 WNHNN and CDR2 SYGVQD (reference sequence). After removal of 0 bases from V and 5 bases from J, the junction contained 11 bases not matched to a gene. The CDR3 spells CASSESSRGLASHEQYF. CDR3 nucleotides: TGCGCCAGCAGTGAGTCGAGCAGGGGACTAGCTAGCCACGAGCAGTACTTC.

The chain joins TRBV5-1 to TRBJ1-1; TRBD1 aligns across 11 bases. The CDR3 is made up of 17 amino acids. The trim removed 2 bases at V and 2 bases at J, leaving 8 bases unmatched. Per germline, CDR1 SGHRS and CDR2 YFSETQ. Here the CDR3 DNA reads TGCGCCAGCAGCTTCGGGACAGGGGGGCTCAGCAACACTGAAGCTTTCTTT. Encoded protein: CASSFGTGGLSNTEAFF.

DNA of the CDR3: TGCGCCAGCAGCCCAAAGGCTTCTTTCGGTAGCGGGGGTTTAGAGACCCAGTACTTC. This translates into CASSPKASFGSGGLETQYF. The chain is built from TRBV4-1 and TRBJ2-5; 9 bases agree with TRBD2. This CDR3 comprises 19 residues. Unmatched junction bases numbered 19, after V lost 4 bases and J lost 4 bases. Germline lookup yields CDR1 MGHRA and CDR2 YSYEKL.

This rearrangement joins TRBV19 to TRBJ2-7; the match to TRBD1 covers 9 bases. CDR1 is LNHDA and CDR2 is SQIVND in the germline V gene (reference sequence). The V and J ends lost 6 bases and 0 bases, in that order; junction bases with no gene match: 6. CDR3 length: 15 amino acids. This CDR3 reads CASSRTGGLSYEQYF. As DNA, the CDR3 is TGTGCCAGTAGCAGAACAGGGGGCCTCTCCTACGAGCAGTACTTC.